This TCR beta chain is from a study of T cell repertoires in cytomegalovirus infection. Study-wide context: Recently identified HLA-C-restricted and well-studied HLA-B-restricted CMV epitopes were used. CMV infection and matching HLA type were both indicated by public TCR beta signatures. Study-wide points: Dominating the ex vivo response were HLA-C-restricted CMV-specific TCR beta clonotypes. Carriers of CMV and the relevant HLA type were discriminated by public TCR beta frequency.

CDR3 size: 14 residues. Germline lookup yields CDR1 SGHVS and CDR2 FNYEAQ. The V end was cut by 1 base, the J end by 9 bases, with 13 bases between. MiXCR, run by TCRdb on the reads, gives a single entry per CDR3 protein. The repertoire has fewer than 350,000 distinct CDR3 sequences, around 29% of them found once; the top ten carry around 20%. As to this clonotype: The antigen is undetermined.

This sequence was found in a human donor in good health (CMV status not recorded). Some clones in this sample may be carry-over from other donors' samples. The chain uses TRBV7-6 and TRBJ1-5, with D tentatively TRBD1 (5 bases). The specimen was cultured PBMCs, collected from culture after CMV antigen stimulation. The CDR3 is CASSLEGTSSPQHF. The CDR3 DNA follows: TGTGCCAGCAGCTTAGAAGGGACCTCGTCGCCCCAGCATTTT.